This T cell receptor beta chain was documented in a study of control samples from healthy donors and cancer patients. CDR1 and CDR2 from the germline V gene are PRHDT and FYEKMQ (reference sequence). The V gene end was trimmed by 0 bases and the J gene end by 3 bases; junction bases not matched to a gene: 4. The CDR3 loop spans 15 amino acids. The repertoire was sequenced with immunoSEQ multiplex PCR; TCRdb's copy has only in-frame clones and lacks some. The sample holds fewer than 200,000 clones, nearly 90% seen once. The genes are TRBV13 and TRBJ2-7, with 8 positions matching TRBD1. This clonotype was sampled from a woman between 50 and 59 years old in good health. The sample was blood. CDR3: CASSLGTGELYEQYF. Written as DNA, the CDR3 is TGTGCCAGCAGCTTAGGGACAGGGGAGCTCTACGAGCAGTACTTC. The full variable domain, its missing parts supplied by reference TRBV13 and TRBJ2-7, is AAGVIQSPRHLIKEKRETATLKCYPIPRHDTVYWYQQGPGQDPQFLISFYEKMQSDKGSIPDRFSAQQFSDYHSELNMSSLELGDSALYFCASSLGTGELYEQYFGPGTRLTVT.